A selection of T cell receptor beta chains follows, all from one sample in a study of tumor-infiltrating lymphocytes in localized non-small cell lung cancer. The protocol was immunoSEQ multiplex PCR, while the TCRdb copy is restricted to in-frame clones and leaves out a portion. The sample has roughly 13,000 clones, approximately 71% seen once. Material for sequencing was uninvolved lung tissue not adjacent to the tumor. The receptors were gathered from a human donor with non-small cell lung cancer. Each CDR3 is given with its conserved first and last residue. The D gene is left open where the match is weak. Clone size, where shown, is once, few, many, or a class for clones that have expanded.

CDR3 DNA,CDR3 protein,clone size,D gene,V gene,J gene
TGTGCCAGCAGCTTAGATCAGGGCTCCTACGAGCAGTACTTC,CASSLDQGSYEQYF,NA,NA,TRBV7-8,TRBJ2-7
TGTGCCAGCAGCCCAGCGGGGAAGAGCGAACACCGGGAGCTGTTTTTT,CASSPAGKSEHRELFF,NA,TRBD2,TRBV7-3,TRBJ2-2
TGTGCCTGGCTGGGGGGGGAGTCGGATTTT,CAWLGGESDF,NA,NA,TRBV30,TRBJ1-4
TGTGCCAGCAGACAAGACGGATACTCTGGAAACACCATATATTTT,CASRQDGYSGNTIYF,NA,NA,TRBV6-5,TRBJ1-3
TGTGCCAGCAGCAGGGACACTTCTAGCACAGATACGCAGTATTTT,CASSRDTSSTDTQYF,NA,NA,TRBV7-7,TRBJ2-3
TGTGCCATCAGGGGGGCAGGGAACACCGGGGAGCTGTTTTTT,CAIRGAGNTGELFF,large,NA,TRBV10-3,TRBJ2-2
TGCGCCAGCAGCTTCACTTCCACCGGGGAGCTGTTTTTT,CASSFTSTGELFF,NA,NA,TRBV5-1,TRBJ2-2
TGTGCCAGCAGCCGCCGGGGGGAAGGAAGTGGCTACACCTTC,CASSRRGEGSGYTF,NA,NA,TRBV11-2,TRBJ1-2
TGTGCCAGTAGTATACTCCCGAGCCAGCCCCAGCATTTT,CASSILPSQPQHF,NA,NA,TRBV19,TRBJ1-5
TGTGCCAGCAGCCCAAGCCAGGGCTGGAGGGATACGCAGTATTTT,CASSPSQGWRDTQYF,NA,NA,TRBV7-2,TRBJ2-3
TGTGCCAGCAGCTTGGCCAGCCGTGAAGCTTTCTTT,CASSLASREAFF,NA,NA,TRBV5-6,TRBJ1-1
TGTGCCAGCAGCGTGTCTAGCACAGATACGCAGTATTTT,CASSVSSTDTQYF,NA,NA,TRBV9,TRBJ2-3
TGTGCCAGCAGCTTGAACAGGGCCCGAGGGACAGATACGCAGTATTTT,CASSLNRARGTDTQYF,NA,NA,TRBV7-8,TRBJ2-3
TGTGCCAGCAGCAAAAACAGGGAGAACACTGAAGCTTTCTTT,CASSKNRENTEAFF,few,NA,TRBV7-3,TRBJ1-1
TGCGCCAGCAGCTTGCTCGGGACAGGTAAAGTCTCCTACGAGCAGTACTTC,CASSLLGTGKVSYEQYF,NA,TRBD1,TRBV5-1,TRBJ2-7
TGTGCCAGCAGTCGAGGGGGCTCCCCCTACGAGCAGTACTTC,CASSRGGSPYEQYF,once,TRBD1,TRBV6-5,TRBJ2-7
TGTGCCAGCAGTTACTTGGGGGATACGCAGTATTTT,CASSYLGDTQYF,NA,NA,TRBV6-5,TRBJ2-3
TGTGCCAGCAAATACCGCGGGACAAAGCAGTACTTC,CASKYRGTKQYF,NA,NA,TRBV28,TRBJ2-7
TGTGCCTGGATGGAGAGGAGGCGTGAGCAGTTCTTC,CAWMERRREQFF,NA,NA,TRBV30,TRBJ2-1
TGTGCCAGCAGTCCACTGGGGCCCCCCTACAATGAGCAGTTCTTC,CASSPLGPPYNEQFF,once,NA,TRBV6-6,TRBJ2-1
TGCGCCAGCAGCTTGGGGGGGAGACCCTACGAGCAGTACTTC,CASSLGGRPYEQYF,few,NA,TRBV5-1,TRBJ2-7
TGTGCCATCGGAACAGGGGGGAAAACCGGGGAGCTGTTTTTT,CAIGTGGKTGELFF,NA,TRBD1,TRBV10-3,TRBJ2-2
TGTGCCAGCAGTAAAGCAGAGAATAGGGGCACTGAAGCTTTCTTT,CASSKAENRGTEAFF,once,NA,TRBV25-1,TRBJ1-1
TGTGCCAGCAGCTTGGGAGGACTAGCGGGCGGGGGGGAGACCCAGTACTTC,CASSLGGLAGGGETQYF,NA,TRBD2,TRBV11-1,TRBJ2-5
TGTGCCAGCAGCCCTGTCTCCGGGAGAGTATACAATGAGCAGTTCTTC,CASSPVSGRVYNEQFF,NA,NA,TRBV7-3,TRBJ2-1
TGTGCTAGTGGTTTGGTAACCGAAGCAACTAATGAAAAACTGTTTTTT,CASGLVTEATNEKLFF,few,NA,TRBV12-5,TRBJ1-4
TGCGCCAGCACCGAGAGACAGGGGGCGACCGGGGAGCTGTTTTTT,CASTERQGATGELFF,few,TRBD1,TRBV5-1,TRBJ2-2
TGTGCCAGCAGCCCGGGACTCAGCACAGATACGCAGTATTTT,CASSPGLSTDTQYF,NA,NA,TRBV7-3,TRBJ2-3
TGTGCCTGGAGTGTAGGAGGGGAGCGGTTCTTC,CAWSVGGERFF,once,NA,TRBV30,TRBJ2-1
TGTGCCAGCAGCCAAGATAGTGGGGGCTGGCGGAGATCCTACGAGCAGTACTTC,CASSQDSGGWRRSYEQYF,NA,NA,TRBV14,TRBJ2-7
TGTGCCAGCAGCTTCCGGAGTTTCGGAGGGAACACTGAAGCTTTCTTT,CASSFRSFGGNTEAFF,NA,NA,TRBV7-2,TRBJ1-1